The T cell receptor beta chain under discussion was sequenced for a study of T cell clonotyping in hematopoietic cell transplantation. Recipients were bled about 28 days pretransplant and at posttransplant days 30, 100, 180. The method was immunoSEQ multiplex PCR; TCRdb's version includes in-frame clones alone and lacks a portion of them. In the table there are approximately 1,300 clones, about 97% of which are singletons. V was cut by 4 bases and J by 3 bases, with 15 bases left in between. This CDR3 comprises 15 residues. Germline lookup yields CDR1 SGHAT and CDR2 FQDESV (reference sequence). The chain uses TRBV11-1 and TRBJ1-1; a possible D gene is TRBD1 (6 bases). Here the sequenced sample was PBMCs, taken 180 days after allogeneic stem cell transplant. This receptor was taken from a male patient between 45 and 59 years old who had an allogeneic stem cell transplant from a related donor, so the T cells may come from the graft donor. Some clones in this sample may be carry-over from other donors' samples. The CDR3 DNA sequence: TGTGCCAGCAGCTCCTACAATAGGGGGGACACTGAAGCTTTCTTT. Amino acids: CASSSYNRGDTEAFF.